The 12 T cell receptor beta chains below come from one sample, sequenced in a study of metastatic and nonmetastatic thyroid tumors. Before thyroid surgery, none of the patients had received any treatment. From the PCR reads, TCRdb re-called clones with MiXCR. Of tens of thousands of clones listed, 10% to 15% were seen once; the top ten hold around 5%. What was sequenced was blood. The receptor set was obtained from a female donor with papillary thyroid cancer or a benign thyroid nodule (not recorded which). Some clones in this sample may be carry-over from other donors' samples.

Many counts were recorded for this clone. The chain combines TRBV13 with TRBJ2-7; TRBD2 agrees at 7 bases. The CDR3 covers 14 residues. Per the germline V gene, CDR1 is PRHDT and CDR2 is FYEKMQ (reference sequence). The ends lost 1 base at V and 7 bases at J; junction bases unmatched: 7. In DNA, the CDR3 is TGTGCCAGCAGCTTAGTTTCGGCGGGAGAAGAGCAGTACTTC. Residues: CASSLVSAGEEQYF. Full variable domain (remainder filled in from reference TRBV13 and TRBJ2-7): AAGVIQSPRHLIKEKRETATLKCYPIPRHDTVYWYQQGPGQDPQFLISFYEKMQSDKGSIPDRFSAQQFSDYHSELNMSSLELGDSALYFCASSLVSAGEEQYFGPGTRLTVT.

Concerning this clone: A read error may explain this, as a much larger clone is one base away. It is likely a read error, because the conserved phenylalanine at the end of the CDR3 is missing. Because the CDR3's place on the DNA is in doubt, the DNA is left out and the CDR3 is given as listed by TCRdb. The chain combines TRBV7-9 with TRBJ2-1. Germline CDR1 reads SEHNR; CDR2 reads FQNEAQ (reference sequence). The CDR3 is made up of 9 amino acids, end residues included. This CDR3 reads CASSLGYGG.

This clone was seen once. The junction and the germline gene differ at one end; a read error may be behind it. The rearrangement links TRBV24-1 to TRBJ2-7; 11 bases line up with TRBD1. Germline V CDR1 and CDR2: KGHDR, SFDVKD. This CDR3 has 15 residues. The CDR3 protein is CATSDSGQGADEQLF. For the CDR3, the DNA is TGTGCCACCAGTGATTCCGGACAGGGGGCGGACGAGCAGTTGTTC.

Within the sample, this clone is medium-sized (0.01 to 0.1%). The J gene is TRBJ2-7, the V gene TRBV18; the D gene is possibly TRBD2 (7 bases). Trimming left V 3 bases short and J 4 bases short, with 13 bases between. Germline V gives CDR1 KGHSH, CDR2 LQKENI. This CDR3 contains 14 residues. Here the CDR3 reads CASSPGGRGYEQYF. The DNA for the CDR3 is TGTGCCAGCTCACCGGGGGGGCGCGGTTACGAGCAGTACTTC.

Sample share makes this clone medium-sized (0.01 to 0.1%). This rearrangement joins TRBV20-1 to TRBJ2-3; TRBD2 matches at 14 bases. This CDR3 has 14 residues. Trimming at V came to 3 bases and at J to 6 bases, leaving 2 bases not matched to a gene. Germline V gene lookup returns CDR1 DFQATT and CDR2 SNEGSKA (reference sequence). The CDR3: CSARGTSGSDTQYF. In DNA form, the CDR3 reads TGCAGTGCTAGGGGGACTAGCGGGAGTGATACGCAGTATTTT.

There are many counts of this clone. This chain joins TRBV10-2 and TRBJ2-7; 10 bases map to TRBD1. The V segment lost 5 bases and the J segment 11 bases; nucleotides outside the gene matches: 9. This CDR3 is built from 13 residues. Germline CDR1 reads WSHSY; CDR2 reads SAAADI. Here the CDR3 reads CASSSRDRGQEYF. CDR3 bases: TGCGCCAGCAGTTCCCGGGACAGGGGTCAGGAGTACTTC.

At least ten counts were recorded for this clone. The rearrangement uses TRBV6-1 and TRBJ2-7; D is uncertain. V lost 6 bases and J 5 bases, leaving 14 bases between the germline ends. Germline V gives CDR1 MNHNS, CDR2 SASEGT. The CDR3 runs 13 residues. CDR3 DNA: TGTGCCAGCAGCCCCCAGGATGTACACGAGCAGTACTTC. It is translated as CASSPQDVHEQYF.

This clone occurred many times. V is TRBV7-2 and J is TRBJ2-1, with D hard to call. V shed 0 bases and J shed 6 bases, with 6 bases lying between them. Germline lookup yields CDR1 SGHTA and CDR2 FQGNSA. This CDR3 has 13 amino acids. As DNA, the CDR3 is TGTGCCAGCAGCTTAGCGCACACCAATGAGCAGTTCTTC. Protein product: CASSLAHTNEQFF.

This clone appeared many times. J is TRBJ1-2 and V is TRBV28, with unresolved D. V was pared by 6 bases and J by 5 bases, with 19 bases between. Germline V CDR1 and CDR2: MDHEN, SYDVKM. There are 15 residues in the CDR3. This CDR3 is CASRQGSATRYGYTF. The CDR3 DNA reads TGTGCCAGCAGGCAAGGCAGCGCGACCCGATATGGCTACACCTTC.

This chain links TRBV7-3 with TRBJ2-3; D is perhaps TRBD1 (5 bases). Germline lookup yields CDR1 SGHTA and CDR2 FQGTGA. This CDR3 region has 17 residues. V lost 0 bases and J 2 bases, leaving 15 bases between the germline ends. CDR3 DNA sequence: TGTGCCAGCAGCTTAACATGGACACCTAGGGACACAGATACGCAGTATTTT. It encodes CASSLTWTPRDTDTQYF.

This clone was detected ten times or more. V is TRBV5-1 and J is TRBJ2-1, with 7 bases that match TRBD1. Per the germline V gene, CDR1 is SGHRS and CDR2 is YFSETQ. J gave up 6 bases and V 3 bases, and 6 bases lay outside the gene matches. This CDR3 region has 14 residues. CDR3 bases: TGCGCCAGCAGCTCTACCAACAGGGGCAATGAGCAGTTCTTC. Translating gives CASSSTNRGNEQFF.

This clone was observed at least ten times. The chain joins TRBV27 to TRBJ2-2; D is perhaps TRBD2 (6 bases). From germline, CDR1 is MNHEY and CDR2 SMNVEV (reference sequence). The V end lost 2 bases, the J end lost 7 bases, and 8 bases lay between the germline ends. There are 13 residues in the CDR3. CDR3: CASSLGGIGELFF. The CDR3 DNA is TGTGCCAGCAGTTTAGGAGGGATCGGGGAGCTGTTTTTT.